The rows below give T cell receptor beta chains drawn from one sample of a study of T cell changes during pregnancy in multiple sclerosis. The assay was immunoSEQ multiplex PCR, and TCRdb's table has in-frame clones only and misses some. This sample has some 60,000 clones, with approximately 90% found just once. Sequencing used peripheral blood, obtained in the third trimester of pregnancy. The receptors were sampled from a female donor in good health, enrolled as a control in a pregnancy study. Both conserved end residues are part of each CDR3. Fields, in order: J gene, V gene, clone size, D gene, CDR3 protein, CDR3 DNA. A D gene is named only where the DNA matches it firmly. Rows may omit the clone size; those that give it use once, few, many or a size class.

>TRBJ2-1|TRBV5-4|.|TRBD1
CASGPLGQYYNEQFF
TGTGCCAGCGGCCCCTTGGGACAGTACTACAATGAGCAGTTCTTC
>TRBJ2-7|TRBV29-1|.|.
CSVNVGGGEQYF
TGCAGCGTTAACGTGGGAGGGGGCGAGCAGTACTTC
>TRBJ1-1|TRBV5-1|.|.
CASSFSYRRDTEAFF
TGCGCCAGCAGCTTCTCGTATCGCAGGGACACTGAAGCTTTCTTT
>TRBJ1-2|TRBV6-6|.|TRBD1
CASRIGQERRVGYTF
TGTGCCAGCAGGATTGGACAGGAACGGCGGGTTGGCTACACCTTC
>TRBJ2-7|TRBV25-1|.|.
CASTRQDYEQYF
TGTGCCAGCACTAGGCAAGACTACGAGCAGTACTTC
>TRBJ2-5|TRBV11-2|once|.
CASSSPRAQYF
TGTGCCAGCAGCTCCCCGCGGGCCCAGTACTTC
>TRBJ2-2|TRBV9|.|.
CASSPVLNTGELFF
TGTGCCAGCAGCCCAGTCTTGAACACCGGGGAGCTGTTTTTT
>TRBJ2-7|TRBV4-3|.|.
CASSQEGRIYEQYF
TGCGCCAGCAGCCAAGAAGGGAGGATCTACGAGCAGTACTTC
>TRBJ1-4|TRBV15|.|.
CATSRGGRGKEKLFF
TGTGCCACCAGCAGAGGAGGCAGAGGAAAAGAAAAACTGTTTTTT
>TRBJ2-1|TRBV7-3|.|TRBD2
CASSLREVAGAPSYNEQFF
TGTGCCAGCAGCCTCCGGGAGGTAGCGGGAGCCCCCTCCTACAATGAGCAGTTCTTC
>TRBJ2-7|TRBV4-3|once|TRBD2
CASSHLHGTSGSYEQYF
TGCGCCAGCAGCCACCTCCACGGGACTAGCGGGTCTTACGAGCAGTACTTC
>TRBJ1-1|TRBV19|once|.
CASSIGRGGNTEAFF
TGTGCCAGTAGTATAGGGCGAGGTGGCAACACTGAAGCTTTCTTT
>TRBJ1-6|TRBV6-1|.|TRBD1
CASSGTGKSYNSPLHF
TGTGCCAGCAGTGGGACAGGGAAATCCTATAATTCACCCCTCCACTTT
>TRBJ1-5|TRBV5-8|.|TRBD1
CASSRDRVNQPQHF
TGTGCCAGCAGCCGGGACAGGGTGAATCAGCCCCAGCATTTT
>TRBJ1-5|TRBV28|.|.
CASSIGGVWQPQHF
TGTGCCAGCAGTATAGGAGGTGTTTGGCAGCCCCAGCATTTT
>TRBJ2-7|TRBV7-6|.|.
CASSSNLAYEQYF
TGTGCCAGCAGCTCCAACTTAGCTTATGAGCAGTACTTC
>TRBJ2-5|TRBV5-4|.|TRBD2
CASSERELGETQYF
TGTGCCAGCAGCGAGCGGGAGTTAGGGGAGACCCAGTACTTC
>TRBJ2-3|TRBV27|.|TRBD2
CASVPGTSGRYTQYF
TGTGCCAGCGTTCCCGGGACTAGCGGGAGGTATACGCAGTATTTT
>TRBJ2-5|TRBV6-5|.|.
CASTEGVYQETQYF
TGTGCCAGCACTGAGGGGGTGTACCAAGAGACCCAGTACTTC
>TRBJ2-7|TRBV2|.|.
CASSARYEQYF
TGTGCCAGCAGTGCCAGGTACGAGCAGTACTTC
>TRBJ1-4|TRBV18|.|TRBD1
CASSPGDRGEKLFF
TGTGCCAGCTCACCAGGGGACAGAGGTGAAAAACTGTTTTTT
>TRBJ2-7|TRBV5-1|.|.
CASSLEALPEQYF
TGCGCCAGCAGCTTAGAGGCCCTCCCGGAGCAGTACTTC
>TRBJ1-4|TRBV2|.|.
CASSYTGASNEKLFF
TGTGCCAGCAGTTACACAGGAGCTTCTAATGAAAAACTGTTTTTT
>TRBJ1-3|TRBV10-3|once|.
CAITQTGISGNTIYF
TGTGCCATCACCCAGACAGGAATCTCTGGAAACACCATATATTTT
>TRBJ2-1|TRBV27|.|TRBD2
CASSPWTSGLSEQFF
TGTGCCAGCAGTCCATGGACTAGCGGGCTTTCTGAGCAGTTCTTC
>TRBJ2-4|TRBV4-1|.|TRBD2
CASSERGGPLKNIQYF
TGCGCCAGCAGCGAGCGGGGTGGGCCGCTTAAAAACATTCAGTACTTC
>TRBJ2-1|TRBV29-1|.|TRBD2
CSVGAWGGNEQFF
TGCAGCGTTGGGGCTTGGGGGGGGAATGAGCAGTTCTTC
>TRBJ2-2|TRBV7-3|once|.
CASSLSTGDTGELFF
TGTGCCAGCAGCTTAAGTACAGGAGACACCGGGGAGCTGTTTTTT
>TRBJ2-4|TRBV7-9|.|.
CASSHHDGGAKNIQYF
TGTGCCAGCAGCCATCACGACGGGGGAGCCAAAAACATTCAGTACTTC
>TRBJ2-3|TRBV7-8|.|.
CASSVRGTDTQYF
TGTGCCAGCAGTGTAAGGGGGACAGATACGCAGTATTTT
>TRBJ2-1|TRBV29-1|.|.
CSVGWRGLEVNEQFF
TGCAGCGTTGGCTGGCGGGGGCTTGAAGTCAATGAGCAGTTCTTC
>TRBJ2-7|TRBV7-9|.|TRBD2
CASSLGDSGSGEQYF
TGTGCCAGCAGCTTAGGGGATAGCGGGAGTGGTGAGCAGTACTTC
>TRBJ2-6|TRBV7-2|.|.
CASSLVGRANVLTF
TGTGCCAGCAGCTTAGTTGGCCGGGCCAACGTCCTGACTTTC
>TRBJ2-7|TRBV7-9|few|.
CASSLDESYEQYF
TGTGCCAGCAGCTTAGACGAGTCCTACGAGCAGTACTTC
>TRBJ2-2|TRBV5-6|.|.
CASTLFQFNTGELFF
TGTGCCAGCACCTTATTTCAATTTAACACCGGGGAGCTGTTTTTT
>TRBJ1-2|TRBV11-3|.|TRBD1
CASSWSGGTGYTF
TGTGCCAGCAGCTGGTCAGGGGGCACTGGCTACACCTTC
>TRBJ2-3|TRBV7-9|.|TRBD2
CASSLTTSGRSTDTQYF
TGTGCCAGCAGCTTAACTACTAGCGGAAGAAGCACAGATACGCAGTATTTT
>TRBJ1-1|TRBV6-6|once|.
CASSYRQMNTEAFF
TGTGCCAGCAGTTACAGACAGATGAACACTGAAGCTTTCTTT
>TRBJ1-6|TRBV6-1|.|.
CASSEGRRTAYNSPFHF
TGTGCCAGCAGTGAAGGCCGACGGACAGCATATAATTCACCCTTCCACTTT
>TRBJ2-2|TRBV9|.|.
CASSVVGDTGELFF
TGTGCCAGCAGCGTAGTAGGGGACACCGGGGAGCTGTTTTTT
>TRBJ2-5|TRBV19|once|.
CARRKNRETQYF
TGTGCCAGGAGGAAGAACAGGGAGACCCAGTACTTC
>TRBJ2-7|TRBV4-1|.|.
CASSQGEVYEQYF
TGCGCCAGCAGCCAAGGGGAGGTCTACGAGCAGTACTTC